Listed below are T cell receptor beta chains from one sample, sequenced in a study of blood T cell repertoires in COVID-19. The table came from immunoSEQ multiplex PCR; TCRdb's copy has only in-frame clones and leaves some out. The table includes about 330,000 clones, 80% to 90% detected once. Sequenced sample: peripheral blood. The receptors stem from a man younger than 30 who had recovered from COVID-19. Each CDR3 is given with its conserved first and last residue. The D gene is left open where the match is weak. Only some rows state a clone size, as once, few, many or a class for expanded clones.

>TRBJ2-1|-|15|TRBV27|TRBD1
CASRRQGNGANEQFF
TGTGCCAGCAGAAGACAGGGGAATGGGGCCAATGAGCAGTTCTTC
>TRBJ1-2|-|15|TRBV9|-
CASSLHQGSSYGYTF
TGTGCCAGCAGCTTACACCAGGGATCTTCCTATGGCTACACCTTC
>TRBJ2-3|-|14|TRBV7-2|-
CASSDPGTTDTQYF
TGTGCCAGCAGCGACCCCGGGACTACAGATACGCAGTATTTT
>TRBJ1-2|-|14|TRBV7-9|-
CASSASLVPYGYTF
TGTGCCAGCAGCGCTTCCTTAGTGCCCTATGGCTACACCTTC
>TRBJ2-7|-|13|TRBV18|-
CASSRREDLEQYF
TGTGCCAGCTCACGGCGGGAAGACTTAGAGCAGTACTTC
>TRBJ2-2|-|14|TRBV4-1|-
CASMRQDSSGELFF
TGCGCCAGCATGAGACAGGATAGCTCCGGGGAGCTGTTTTTT
>TRBJ1-2|-|15|TRBV6-5|-
CASSYSSGPAYGYTF
TGTGCCAGCAGTTACTCGAGCGGACCTGCCTATGGCTACACCTTC
>TRBJ1-1|-|22|TRBV19|-
CASSIELQGFFRDGFQNTEAFF
TGTGCCAGTAGTATAGAGCTACAGGGTTTTTTTCGCGACGGCTTCCAGAACACTGAAGCTTTCTTT
>TRBJ2-6|-|16|TRBV2|TRBD1
CASRGQGTSGANVLTF
TGTGCCAGCAGAGGACAGGGTACCTCTGGGGCCAACGTCCTGACTTTC
>TRBJ2-7|few|17|TRBV7-9|TRBD2
CASSLVRVGDYSYEQYF
TGTGCCAGCAGCTTAGTCCGGGTAGGGGACTACTCCTACGAGCAGTACTTC
>TRBJ2-3|-|17|TRBV7-2|-
CASSRRGPALSTDTQYF
TGTGCCAGCAGCCGCCGAGGGCCGGCGCTCAGCACAGATACGCAGTATTTT
>TRBJ1-1|-|16|TRBV6-6|-
CASSKKQGFGNTEAFF
TGTGCCAGCAGTAAGAAACAGGGATTTGGGAACACTGAAGCTTTCTTT
>TRBJ2-1|-|16|TRBV11-3|TRBD2
CASSVQAGGPHNEQFF
TGTGCCAGCAGCGTTCAAGCGGGGGGGCCTCACAATGAGCAGTTCTTC
>TRBJ2-2|-|15|TRBV1|-
CTSSQVTGRAGELFF
TGCACCAGCAGCCAAGTTACGGGTCGGGCCGGGGAGCTGTTTTTT
>TRBJ1-2|-|14|TRBV6-5|-
CASRAGILGYGYTF
TGTGCCAGCAGGGCAGGGATCCTAGGCTATGGCTACACCTTC
>TRBJ2-1|-|16|TRBV5-1|TRBD2
CASSSGTSGNYNEQFF
TGCGCCAGCAGCTCAGGGACTAGCGGGAATTACAATGAGCAGTTCTTC
>TRBJ1-4|-|15|TRBV27|TRBD1
CASSLAGGSWEKLFF
TGTGCCAGCAGTTTGGCAGGGGGCTCGTGGGAAAAACTGTTTTTT
>TRBJ2-5|once|17|TRBV11-2|TRBD2
CASSLDWWRGNQETQYF
TGTGCCAGCAGCTTAGATTGGTGGCGGGGGAACCAAGAGACCCAGTACTTC
>TRBJ2-1|-|16|TRBV3-1/TRBV3-2|TRBD2
CASSQDAGAGGHEQFF
TGTGCCAGCAGCCAAGATGCAGGAGCGGGGGGGCATGAGCAGTTCTTC
>TRBJ2-5|-|13|TRBV10-3|-
CAISTGTQETQYF
TGTGCCATTTCGACCGGGACACAAGAGACCCAGTACTTC
>TRBJ1-4|-|14|TRBV20-1|TRBD1
CSASDRTGGEKLFF
TGCAGTGCTAGTGATAGGACAGGGGGTGAAAAACTGTTTTTT
>TRBJ1-1|-|15|TRBV5-4|-
CASSLADRLGTEAFF
TGTGCCAGCAGCTTGGCGGACAGACTTGGCACTGAAGCTTTCTTT
>TRBJ1-1|-|13|TRBV27|-
CASSLSAITGAFF
TGTGCCAGCAGTTTATCGGCAATTACGGGAGCTTTCTTT
>TRBJ2-3|-|13|TRBV6-5|-
CASKGVGTDTQYF
TGTGCCAGCAAGGGGGTTGGCACAGATACGCAGTATTTT
>TRBJ1-1|-|13|TRBV5-1|-
CASRGGGGTEAFF
TGCGCCAGTCGGGGAGGTGGCGGCACTGAAGCTTTCTTT
>TRBJ1-2|once|15|TRBV5-4|TRBD1
CASSLGRGQLYGYTF
TGTGCCAGCAGCTTGGGCAGGGGGCAGCTTTATGGCTACACCTTC
>TRBJ2-1|once|17|TRBV4-1|TRBD2
CASSQKTGTSGRNEQFF
TGCGCCAGCAGCCAAAAGACCGGGACTAGCGGGAGAAATGAGCAGTTCTTC
>TRBJ2-7|-|17|TRBV5-4|-
CASSLEGGGLSSYEQYF
TGTGCCAGCAGCTTGGAAGGCGGGGGCCTAAGCTCCTACGAGCAGTACTTC
>TRBJ1-1|-|14|TRBV27|-
CASKPTAMNTEAFF
TGTGCCAGCAAACCGACAGCCATGAACACTGAAGCTTTCTTT
>TRBJ1-5|-|12|TRBV27|-
CASRSGSRPQHF
TGTGCCAGCAGGTCGGGGTCGCGGCCCCAGCATTTT
>TRBJ2-1|once|13|TRBV2|TRBD1
CASNQGALGEQFF
TGTGCCAGCAATCAGGGGGCATTGGGTGAGCAGTTCTTC
>TRBJ2-2|-|16|TRBV11-2|TRBD2
CASSFLSSGHTGELFF
TGTGCCAGCAGCTTTCTCTCTAGCGGTCACACCGGGGAGCTGTTTTTT
>TRBJ1-2|-|16|TRBV21-1|-
CASSNRWGTGGRGYTF
TGTGCCAGCAGCAACCGATGGGGGACAGGGGGCCGGGGCTACACCTTC
>TRBJ2-7|once|14|TRBV11-1|-
CASSSEQVSYEQYF
TGTGCCAGCAGCTCCGAACAGGTCTCCTACGAGCAGTACTTC
>TRBJ2-7|once|14|TRBV11-2|TRBD2
CASSSNGGGNEQYF
TGTGCCAGCAGCTCCAACGGGGGAGGGAACGAGCAGTACTTC